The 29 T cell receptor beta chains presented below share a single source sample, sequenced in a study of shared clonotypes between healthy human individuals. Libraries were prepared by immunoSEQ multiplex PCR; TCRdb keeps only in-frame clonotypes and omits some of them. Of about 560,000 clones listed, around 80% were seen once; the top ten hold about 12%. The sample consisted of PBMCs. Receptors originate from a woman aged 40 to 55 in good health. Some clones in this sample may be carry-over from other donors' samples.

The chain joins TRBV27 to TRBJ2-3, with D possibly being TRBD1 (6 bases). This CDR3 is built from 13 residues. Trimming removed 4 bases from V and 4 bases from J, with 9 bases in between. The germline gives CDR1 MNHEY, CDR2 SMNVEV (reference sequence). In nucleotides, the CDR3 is TGTGCCAGCAGTTCCAGGGGCTCAGATACGCAGTATTTT. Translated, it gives CASSSRGSDTQYF.

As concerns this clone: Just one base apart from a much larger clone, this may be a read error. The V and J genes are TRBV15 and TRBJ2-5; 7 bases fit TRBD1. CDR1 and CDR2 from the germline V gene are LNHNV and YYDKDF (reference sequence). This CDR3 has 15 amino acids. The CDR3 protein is CATSSQPGQQETLYF. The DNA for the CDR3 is TGTGCCACCAGCTCCCAGCCGGGACAGCAAGAGACCCTGTACTTC.

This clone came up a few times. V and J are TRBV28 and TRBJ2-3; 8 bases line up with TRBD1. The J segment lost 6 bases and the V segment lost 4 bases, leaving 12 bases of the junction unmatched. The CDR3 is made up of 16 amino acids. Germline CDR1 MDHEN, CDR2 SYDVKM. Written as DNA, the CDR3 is TGTGCCAGCAGTTACCCCGTCGGACAGGGTCTTGATACGCAGTATTTT. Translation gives CASSYPVGQGLDTQYF.

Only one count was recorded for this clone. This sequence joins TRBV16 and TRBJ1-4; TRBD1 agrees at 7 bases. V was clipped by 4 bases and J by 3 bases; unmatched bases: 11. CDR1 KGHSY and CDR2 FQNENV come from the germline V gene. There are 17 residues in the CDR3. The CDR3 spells CASSPFEGQSANEKLFF. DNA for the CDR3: TGTGCCAGCAGCCCCTTTGAGGGACAGTCCGCTAATGAAAAACTGTTTTTT.

DNA for the CDR3: TGTGCCAGCATCCCAAACCCCGCCAGTCTGTACGAGCAGTACTTC. It encodes CASIPNPASLYEQYF. This chain joins TRBV2 and TRBJ2-7; D uncertain. This CDR3 region has 15 residues. The V end lost 7 bases, the J end lost 4 bases, and 20 bases lay between the germline ends. Germline V gives CDR1 SNHLY, CDR2 FYNNEI.

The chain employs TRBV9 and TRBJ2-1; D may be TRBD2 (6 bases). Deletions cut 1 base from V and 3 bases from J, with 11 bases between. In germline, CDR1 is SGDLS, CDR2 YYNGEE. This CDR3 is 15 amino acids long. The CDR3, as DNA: TGTGCCAGCAGCGTAACGGGAGAGGACTACAATGAGCAGTTCTTC. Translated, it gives CASSVTGEDYNEQFF.

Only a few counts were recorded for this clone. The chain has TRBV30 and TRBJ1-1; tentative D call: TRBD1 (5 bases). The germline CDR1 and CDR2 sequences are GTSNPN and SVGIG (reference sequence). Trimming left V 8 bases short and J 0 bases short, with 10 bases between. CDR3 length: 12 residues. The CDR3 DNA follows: TGTGCCGGGACCGATATGAACACTGAAGCTTTCTTT. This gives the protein CAGTDMNTEAFF.

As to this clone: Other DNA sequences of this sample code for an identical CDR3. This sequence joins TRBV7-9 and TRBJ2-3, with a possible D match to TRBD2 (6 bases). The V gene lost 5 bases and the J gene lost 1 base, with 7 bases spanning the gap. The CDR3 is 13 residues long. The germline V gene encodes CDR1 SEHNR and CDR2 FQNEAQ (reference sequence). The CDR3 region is CASSPSGTDTQYF. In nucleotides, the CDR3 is TGTGCCAGCAGCCCTAGCGGCACAGATACGCAGTATTTT.

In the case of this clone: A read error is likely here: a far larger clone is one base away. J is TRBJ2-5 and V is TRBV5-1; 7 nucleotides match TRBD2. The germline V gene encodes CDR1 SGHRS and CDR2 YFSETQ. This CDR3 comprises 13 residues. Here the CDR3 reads CGSSSGTIQTQYF. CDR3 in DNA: TGCGGCAGCAGCTCCGGGACTATACAGACCCAGTACTTC.

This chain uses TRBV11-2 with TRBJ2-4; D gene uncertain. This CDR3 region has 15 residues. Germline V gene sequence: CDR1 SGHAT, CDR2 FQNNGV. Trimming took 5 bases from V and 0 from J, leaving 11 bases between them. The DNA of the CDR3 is TGTGCCAGCAGCACCCGACAACTAGCCAAAAACATTCAGTACTTC. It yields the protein CASSTRQLAKNIQYF.

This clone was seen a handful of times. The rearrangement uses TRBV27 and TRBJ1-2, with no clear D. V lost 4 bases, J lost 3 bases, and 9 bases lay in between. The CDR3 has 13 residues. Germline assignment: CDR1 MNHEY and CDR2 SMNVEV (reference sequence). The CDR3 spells CASSSLSYYGYTF. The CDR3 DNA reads TGTGCCAGCAGTTCCCTTAGTTACTATGGCTACACCTTC.

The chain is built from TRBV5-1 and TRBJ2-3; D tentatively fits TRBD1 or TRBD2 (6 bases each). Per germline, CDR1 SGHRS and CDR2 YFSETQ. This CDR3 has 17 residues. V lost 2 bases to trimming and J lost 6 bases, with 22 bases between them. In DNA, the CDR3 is TGCGCCAGCAGCTTACAAATCGGGGGCACGTTCAGGGATACGCAGTATTTT. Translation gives CASSLQIGGTFRDTQYF. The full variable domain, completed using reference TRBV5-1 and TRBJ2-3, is KAGVTQTPRYLIKTRGQQVTLSCSPISGHRSVSWYQQTPGQGLQFLFEYFSETQRNKGNFPGRFSGRQFSNSRSEMNVSTLELGDSALYLCASSLQIGGTFRDTQYFGPGTRLTVL.

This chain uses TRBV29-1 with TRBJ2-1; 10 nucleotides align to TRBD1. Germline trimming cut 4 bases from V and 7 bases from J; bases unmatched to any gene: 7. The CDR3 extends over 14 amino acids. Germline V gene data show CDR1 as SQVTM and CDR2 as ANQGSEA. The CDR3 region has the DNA TGCAGCGTTGGGGACAGGGGCCGTCGGAATGAGCAGTTCTTC. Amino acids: CSVGDRGRRNEQFF.

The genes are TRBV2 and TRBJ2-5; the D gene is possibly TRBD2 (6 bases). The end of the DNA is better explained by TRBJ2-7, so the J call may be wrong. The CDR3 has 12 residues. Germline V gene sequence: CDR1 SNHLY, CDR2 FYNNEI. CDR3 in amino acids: CASRGEAYEQYF. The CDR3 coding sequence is TGTGCCAGCAGAGGGGAGGCCTACGAGCAGTACTTC.

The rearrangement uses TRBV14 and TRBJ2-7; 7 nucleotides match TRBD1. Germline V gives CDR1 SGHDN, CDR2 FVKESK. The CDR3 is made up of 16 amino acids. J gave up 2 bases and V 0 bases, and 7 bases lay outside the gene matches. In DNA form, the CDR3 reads TGTGCCAGCAGCCAAGATTTAGGACAGGTCGCCTACGAGCAGTACTTC. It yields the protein CASSQDLGQVAYEQYF.

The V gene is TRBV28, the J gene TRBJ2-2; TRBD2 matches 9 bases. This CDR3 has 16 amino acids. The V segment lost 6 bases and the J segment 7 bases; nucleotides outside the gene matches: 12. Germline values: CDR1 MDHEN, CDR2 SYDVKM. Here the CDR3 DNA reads TGTGCCAGCAGCCCCGGGACTAGCCCCCAGGACGGGGAGCTGTTTTTT. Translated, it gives CASSPGTSPQDGELFF.

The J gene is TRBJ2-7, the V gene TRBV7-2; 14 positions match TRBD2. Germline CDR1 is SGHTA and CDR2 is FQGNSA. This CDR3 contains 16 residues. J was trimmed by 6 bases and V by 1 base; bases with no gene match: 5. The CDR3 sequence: CASSLGGLAGASEQYF. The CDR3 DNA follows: TGTGCCAGCAGCTTAGGGGGACTAGCGGGAGCAAGCGAGCAGTACTTC.

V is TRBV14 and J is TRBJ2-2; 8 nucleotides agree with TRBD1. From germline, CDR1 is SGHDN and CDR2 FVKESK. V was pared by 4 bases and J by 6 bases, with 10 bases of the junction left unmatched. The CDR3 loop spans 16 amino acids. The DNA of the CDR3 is TGTGCCAGCAGCCGAACAGGGGGAAGGTCGGCCGGGGAGCTGTTTTTT. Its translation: CASSRTGGRSAGELFF.

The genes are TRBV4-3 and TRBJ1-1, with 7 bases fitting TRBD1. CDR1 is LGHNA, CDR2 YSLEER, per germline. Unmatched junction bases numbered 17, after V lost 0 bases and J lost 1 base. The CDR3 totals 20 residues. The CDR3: CASSQEAVCKGASQNTEAFF. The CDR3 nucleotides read TGCGCCAGCAGCCAAGAAGCCGTATGTAAGGGGGCATCCCAGAACACTGAAGCTTTCTTT.

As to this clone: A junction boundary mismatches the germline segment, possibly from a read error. CDR3 in amino acids: CASSSGTGGPSDQPQHF. CDR3 DNA: TGTGCCAGCAGTTCGGGGACAGGGGGTCCTAGCGATCAGCCCCAGCATTTT. V gene TRBV27 combines with J gene TRBJ1-5, with 11 bases fitting TRBD1. The germline CDR1 and CDR2 sequences are MNHEY and SMNVEV (reference sequence). The CDR3 is 17 residues long.

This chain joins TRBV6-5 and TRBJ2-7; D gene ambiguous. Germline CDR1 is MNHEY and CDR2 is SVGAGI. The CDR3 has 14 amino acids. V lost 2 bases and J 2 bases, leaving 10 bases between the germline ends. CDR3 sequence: CASSYTPTTYEQYF. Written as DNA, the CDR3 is TGTGCCAGCAGTTACACACCGACAACCTACGAGCAGTACTTC.

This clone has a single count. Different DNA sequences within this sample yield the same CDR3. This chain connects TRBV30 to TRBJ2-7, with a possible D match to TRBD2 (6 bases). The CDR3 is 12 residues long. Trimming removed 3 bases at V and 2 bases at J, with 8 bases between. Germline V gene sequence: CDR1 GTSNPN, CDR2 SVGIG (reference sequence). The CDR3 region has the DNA TGTGCCTGGAGCGGGGGAACCTACGAGCAGTACTTC. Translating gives CAWSGGTYEQYF.

In DNA, the CDR3 is TGCGCCAGCAGCTTGGGGGGGACTAGAGACTACGAGCAGTACTTC. This codes for CASSLGGTRDYEQYF. The chain joins TRBV5-1 to TRBJ2-7; 8 bases agree with TRBD2. Germline V gene lookup returns CDR1 SGHRS and CDR2 YFSETQ. The J segment lost 3 bases and the V segment lost 0 bases, leaving 5 bases of the junction unmatched. This CDR3 is built from 15 residues.

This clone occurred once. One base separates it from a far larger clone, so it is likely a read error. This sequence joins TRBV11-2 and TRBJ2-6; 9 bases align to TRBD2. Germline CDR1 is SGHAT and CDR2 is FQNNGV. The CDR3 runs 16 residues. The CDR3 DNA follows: TGTGCCAGCAGCTTTAGCGGGAGCGCTGGGGCCGACGTCCTGACTTTC. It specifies CASSFSGSAGADVLTF. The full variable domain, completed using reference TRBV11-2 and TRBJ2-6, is EAGVAQSPRYKIIEKRQSVAFWCNPISGHATLYWYQQILGQGPKLLIQFQNNGVVDDSQLPKDRFSAERLKGVDSTLKIQPAKLEDSAVYLCASSFSGSAGADVLTFGAGSRLTVL.

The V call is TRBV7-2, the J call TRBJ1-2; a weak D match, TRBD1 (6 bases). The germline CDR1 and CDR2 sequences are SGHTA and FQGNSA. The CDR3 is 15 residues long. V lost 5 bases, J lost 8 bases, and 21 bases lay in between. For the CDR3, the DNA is TGTGCCAGCAGCGAACAGGGTTCGGGGTACGGAGGCTACACCTTC. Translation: CASSEQGSGYGGYTF.

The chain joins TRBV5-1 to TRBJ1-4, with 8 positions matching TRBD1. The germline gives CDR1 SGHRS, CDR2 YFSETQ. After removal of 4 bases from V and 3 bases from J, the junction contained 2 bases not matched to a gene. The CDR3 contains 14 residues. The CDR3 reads CASSQDRANEKLFF. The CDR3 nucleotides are TGCGCCAGCAGCCAGGACAGGGCTAATGAAAAACTGTTTTTT.

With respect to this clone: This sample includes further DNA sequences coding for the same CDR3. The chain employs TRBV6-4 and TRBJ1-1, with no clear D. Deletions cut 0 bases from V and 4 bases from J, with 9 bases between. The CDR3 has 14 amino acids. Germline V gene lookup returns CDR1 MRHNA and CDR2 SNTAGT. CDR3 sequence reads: CASSDSSEGTEAFF. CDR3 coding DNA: TGTGCCAGCAGTGACTCTTCAGAGGGCACTGAAGCTTTCTTT.

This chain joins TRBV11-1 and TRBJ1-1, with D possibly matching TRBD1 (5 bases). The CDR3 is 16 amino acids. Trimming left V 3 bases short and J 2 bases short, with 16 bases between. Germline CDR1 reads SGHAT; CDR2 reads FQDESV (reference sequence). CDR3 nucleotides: TGTGCCAGCAGCTTCGGGGCGTGGGCTGGAAACACTGAAGCTTTCTTT. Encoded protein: CASSFGAWAGNTEAFF.

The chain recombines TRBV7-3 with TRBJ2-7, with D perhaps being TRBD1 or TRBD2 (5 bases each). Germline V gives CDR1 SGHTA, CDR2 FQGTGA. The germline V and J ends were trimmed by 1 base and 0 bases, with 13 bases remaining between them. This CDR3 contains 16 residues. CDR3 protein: CASSLMVGTPSYEQYF. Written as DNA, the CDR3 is TGTGCCAGCAGCTTAATGGTCGGGACCCCCTCCTACGAGCAGTACTTC.